The source of this T cell receptor (beta chain) is a study of T cell repertoires in cytomegalovirus infection. Overall study context: Recently identified HLA-C-restricted and well-studied HLA-B-restricted CMV epitopes were used. An indication of both CMV infection and matching HLA type came from public TCR beta signatures.

Study-wide findings and caveats: The cumulative frequency of public TCR beta families identified carriers of CMV plus the relevant HLA.

This clonotype was counted only a few times. Antigen unknown. The V gene's germline CDR1 is SGHTA and CDR2 FQGNSA. There are 13 residues in the CDR3. The V end was cut by 1 base, the J end by 6 bases, with 8 bases between. Via MiXCR, TCRdb re-called the reads, giving one row per CDR3 protein. The sample yields around 500,000 distinct CDR3 sequences, about 44% seen once. The origin of this receptor is a human donor in good health (CMV status not recorded). Some clones in this sample may be carry-over from other donors' samples. The specimen was cultured PBMCs, collected from culture after CMV antigen stimulation. The gene calls are TRBV7-2 and TRBJ2-3; D unresolved. The CDR3 spells CASSLGPWDTQYF. In DNA form, the CDR3 reads TGTGCCAGCAGCTTAGGCCCCTGGGATACGCAGTATTTT.